One sample yielded the 18 T cell receptor beta chains listed below, sequenced in a study of CD8 T cells in ankylosing spondylitis. General study results and limits: Made up of about eight highly homologous variants, a TCR beta motif appeared characteristic of ankylosing spondylitis blood.

Antigen specificity for these receptors is unknown. A single record per CDR3 protein comes from TCRdb applying MiXCR to the 5' RACE reads. The sample yields a few hundred thousand distinct CDR3 sequences, 8% seen once. Sequenced sample: blood, either unsorted or a sorted T cell fraction (not recorded which). The receptors were sampled from a male donor with ankylosing spondylitis.

The gene calls are TRBV2 and TRBJ2-5, with 7 bases fitting TRBD2. V was pared by 6 bases and J by 5 bases, with 12 bases of the junction left unmatched. Germline V gene sequence: CDR1 SNHLY, CDR2 FYNNEI. This CDR3 comprises 15 residues. The CDR3 DNA follows: TGTGCCAGCAGGCTGTTGGGCGGGAGTACGGAGACCCAGTACTTC. Translation: CASRLLGGSTETQYF.

This clonotype was observed at least ten times. The chain has TRBV12-3 or TRBV12-4 and TRBJ1-5; D gene uncertain. This CDR3 comprises 15 residues. The V gene lost 3 bases and the J gene lost 0 bases, with 9 bases spanning the gap. As DNA, the CDR3 is TGTGCCAGCAGTTTGCGAGACGGTAGCAATCAGCCCCAGCATTTT. This sequence encodes CASSLRDGSNQPQHF.

This clonotype has more than one count but fewer than ten. The V and J genes are TRBV24-1 and TRBJ1-2; weak D call: TRBD1 (6 bases). The CDR3 runs 13 residues. Germline V lookup: CDR1 KGHDR, CDR2 SFDVKD. V was shortened by 7 bases and J by 4 bases, with 12 bases between the two germline ends. The CDR3 protein is CATSQGSGYGYTF. Here the CDR3 DNA reads TGTGCCACCAGCCAGGGGTCAGGCTATGGCTACACCTTC.

The chain joins TRBV28 to TRBJ2-1, with a weak D call TRBD1 (6 bases). The ends were cut back, 5 bases at V and 11 bases at J, with 22 bases in the middle. Germline CDR1 MDHEN, CDR2 SYDVKM. This CDR3 is built from 15 residues. CDR3 protein: CASSATGLGAVKQFF. In DNA form, the CDR3 reads TGTGCCAGCAGTGCCACAGGGTTAGGAGCGGTAAAGCAGTTCTTC. Based on the CDR3 plus reference TRBV28 and TRBJ2-1, the full variable domain is DVKVTQSSRYLVKRTGEKVFLECVQDMDHENMFWYRQDPGLGLRLIYFSYDVKMKEKGDIPEGYSVSREKKERFSLILESASTNQTSMYLCASSATGLGAVKQFFGPGTRLTVL.

This chain connects TRBV20-1 to TRBJ2-1; maybe TRBD2 (5 bases). Trimming took off 1 base at V and 0 bases at J, with 10 bases between the two ends. CDR3 size: 15 residues. Germline CDR1 DFQATT, CDR2 SNEGSKA (reference sequence). CDR3 DNA: TGCAGTGCTAGAGGAGGAGGCAGCTCCTACAATGAGCAGTTCTTC. Its protein is CSARGGGSSYNEQFF.

This chain links TRBV7-9 with TRBJ2-7; 13 nucleotides align to TRBD2. Trimming cost V 11 bases and J 0 bases; bases outside gene matches: 1. Germline assignment: CDR1 SEHNR and CDR2 FQNEAQ (reference sequence). The CDR3 has 13 amino acids. The CDR3 DNA reads as TGTGCCGGGACTAGCGGGGCCTCCTACGAGCAGTACTTC. It yields the protein CAGTSGASYEQYF. Full variable domain (outside the CDR3, taken from reference TRBV7-9 and TRBJ2-7): DTGVSQNPRHKITKRGQNVTFRCDPISEHNRLYWYRQTLGQGPEFLTYFQNEAQLEKSRLLSDRFSAERPKGSFSTLEIQRTEQGDSAMYLCAGTSGASYEQYFGPGTRLTVT.

This clonotype appeared a few times. The CDR3 bases are TGCAGCGTTGAGTGGACCCGGGAGACCCAGTACTTC. This gives the protein CSVEWTRETQYF. This chain uses TRBV29-1 with TRBJ2-5; D not certain. This CDR3 contains 12 residues. Germline loops: CDR1 SQVTM, CDR2 ANQGSEA. The V end lost 3 bases, the J end lost 5 bases, and 10 bases lay between the germline ends.

This clonotype was seen a handful of times. V usage is TRBV29-1 and J usage is TRBJ2-2; D unclear. Germline values: CDR1 SQVTM, CDR2 ANQGSEA. Trimming took 5 bases from V and 1 from J, leaving 11 bases between them. The CDR3 loop spans 14 amino acids. The DNA for the CDR3 is TGCAGCGTTTGTTCGTCGAGGAACACCGGGGAGCTGTTTTTT. Its translation is CSVCSSRNTGELFF.

This clonotype was seen many times. CDR3 protein: CASSQGTGDSYNEQFF. In DNA form, the CDR3 reads TGCGCCAGCAGCCAAGGGACAGGGGACTCCTACAATGAGCAGTTCTTC. The V and J genes are TRBV4-3 and TRBJ2-1; the match to TRBD1 covers 9 bases. V trimming: 1 base; J trimming: 0 bases; junction bases outside the gene matches: 1. The germline gives CDR1 LGHNA, CDR2 YSLEER. The CDR3 has 16 residues.

CDR3 sequence (DNA): TGCAGCGTTAAGGACAACCCCTACGAGCAGTACTTC. It yields the protein CSVKDNPYEQYF. The V and J genes are TRBV29-1 and TRBJ2-7; D might be TRBD1 (5 bases). CDR1 SQVTM and CDR2 ANQGSEA come from the germline V gene. CDR3 length equals 12 residues. The V and J ends lost 5 bases and 2 bases respectively, with 10 bases between them.

The table lists this clonotype with a few counts. The gene calls are TRBV18 and TRBJ2-2; a possible D gene is TRBD2 (5 bases). The germline V gene encodes CDR1 KGHSH and CDR2 LQKENI. The ends were cut back, 2 bases at V and 4 bases at J, with 14 bases in the middle. The CDR3 consists of 16 residues. The CDR3 is CASSPSGERSTGELFF. The DNA of the CDR3 is TGTGCCAGCTCACCATCCGGCGAGCGGAGCACCGGGGAGCTGTTTTTT.

This clonotype showed up many times. V is TRBV12-3 or TRBV12-4 and J is TRBJ2-1; D gene ambiguous. V was cut by 5 bases and J by 9 bases, with 14 bases left in between. The CDR3 is 13 amino acids. The CDR3 is CASSALLSGEQFF. The CDR3 nucleotides read TGTGCCAGCAGTGCCCTCTTGTCTGGTGAGCAGTTCTTC.

This clonotype turned up a few times. The chain links TRBV5-1 to TRBJ2-2; tentatively, D is TRBD1 (6 bases). Germline V gene sequence: CDR1 SGHRS, CDR2 YFSETQ. The CDR3 sequence is 16 residues long. Trimming cost V 4 bases and J 3 bases, with 16 bases left between them. For the CDR3, the DNA is TGCGCCAGCAGCCTGCAGGGACAAAGGGACACCGGGGAGCTGTTTTTT. Amino acids: CASSLQGQRDTGELFF.

This clonotype occurred many times. V is TRBV4-3 and J is TRBJ2-4, with D maybe TRBD2 (5 bases). Trimming took off 1 base at V and 3 bases at J, with 13 bases between the two ends. Germline CDR1 is LGHNA and CDR2 is YSLEER. The CDR3 contains 16 residues. CDR3 bases: TGCGCCAGCAGCCAAGGGACTGCCTTATACAAAAACATTCAGTACTTC. Translating gives CASSQGTALYKNIQYF.

CDR3 nucleotide sequence: TGTGCCAGCAGCCAAACTAGCGGGGGGTCCTACAATGAGCAGTTCTTC. Its translation: CASSQTSGGSYNEQFF. This chain uses TRBV3-1 with TRBJ2-1; TRBD2 aligns across 12 bases. V was clipped by 2 bases and J by 1 base; unmatched bases: 0. This CDR3 contains 16 residues. CDR1 and CDR2 from the germline V gene are LGHDT and YNNKEL (reference sequence).

This clonotype has just a few counts. The rearrangement joins TRBV6-2 or TRBV6-3 to TRBJ2-7; D unresolved. V dropped 0 bases and J dropped 6 bases, with 18 bases sitting between them. This CDR3 region has 16 residues. Germline CDR1 reads MNHEY; CDR2 reads SVGEGT. This chain's CDR3 is CASSYSSKRFWREQYF. CDR3 sequence (DNA): TGTGCCAGCAGTTACTCGAGTAAGAGATTCTGGCGCGAGCAGTACTTC.

Ten or more counts support this clonotype. V and J are TRBV20-1 and TRBJ2-7; D might be TRBD2 (6 bases). The germline V gene has CDR1 DFQATT and CDR2 SNEGSKA (reference sequence). The CDR3 has 16 amino acids. V was trimmed by 6 bases and J by 0 bases, leaving 21 bases between them. The CDR3 region is CSASFFRDLSSYEQYF. CDR3 bases: TGCAGTGCCAGTTTTTTCCGGGACTTAAGCTCCTACGAGCAGTACTTC.

The DNA of the CDR3 is TGTGCCAGCAGTTATTACCCCCGATTCACCTACGAGCAGTACTTC. It encodes CASSYYPRFTYEQYF. This chain uses TRBV6-5 with TRBJ2-7; D unclear. Germline V lookup: CDR1 MNHEY, CDR2 SVGAGI. The CDR3 runs to 15 residues. V lost 3 bases, J lost 2 bases, and 14 bases lay in between.